One sample yielded the 19 T cell receptor beta chains listed below, sequenced in a study of blood T cell repertoires in COVID-19 (dated by TCRdb to 2019 to 2021). The library was made by the immunoSEQ multiplex PCR assay. This is the immuneACCESS table as TCRdb keeps it, with only in-frame sequences that have V and J called. A part of the clones is gone; compared with another copy, unresolved V genes explain less than half, and the rest is unexplained. The sample table holds roughly 16,000 clones, of which more than 75% were seen once. The ten largest make up about 20% of the sample. The sample consisted of peripheral blood. The receptors come from a man aged 55 to 70 with active or convalescent COVID-19.

The chain uses TRBV27 and TRBJ2-1, with D perhaps TRBD2 (6 bases). CDR1 is MNHEY, CDR2 SMNVEV, per germline (reference sequence). The V end lost 7 bases, the J end lost 1 base, and 14 bases lay between the germline ends. The CDR3 has 15 residues. The CDR3: CASTLNGGSYNEQFF. The DNA for the CDR3 is TGTGCCAGCACCCTAAACGGGGGATCCTACAATGAGCAGTTCTTC.

V is TRBV12-5 and J is TRBJ2-1; the match to TRBD2 covers 13 bases. This CDR3 is built from 14 residues. V was clipped by 7 bases and J by 11 bases; unmatched bases: 8. Germline V gene lookup returns CDR1 LGHNT and CDR2 FRNRAP. The DNA of the CDR3 is TGTGCTAGTGTATTGGGACTAGCGGGATTTCAGCAGTTCTTC. It codes for CASVLGLAGFQQFF.

CDR3 protein: CASAWSGQGVYEQYF. The CDR3 coding sequence is TGTGCCAGCGCGTGGTCGGGACAGGGGGTCTACGAGCAGTACTTC. The gene calls are TRBV6-5 and TRBJ2-7; 11 positions match TRBD1. The CDR3 contains 15 residues. After removal of 8 bases from V and 3 bases from J, the junction contained 9 bases not matched to a gene. Germline CDR1 reads MNHEY; CDR2 reads SVGAGI.

The chain links TRBV5-4 to TRBJ2-1; D is unclear. The V gene's germline CDR1 is SGHNT and CDR2 YYREEE (reference sequence). The V and J ends lost 0 bases and 3 bases respectively, with 4 bases between them. The CDR3 loop spans 13 amino acids. Here the CDR3 reads CASSLASYNEQFF. The CDR3 DNA follows: TGTGCCAGCAGCTTGGCCAGCTACAATGAGCAGTTCTTC. Complete variable domain (other parts from reference TRBV5-4 and TRBJ2-1): ETGVTQSPTHLIKTRGQQVTLRCSSQSGHNTVSWYQQALGQGPQFIFQYYREEENGRGNFPPRFSGLQFPNYSSELNVNALELDDSALYLCASSLASYNEQFFGPGTRLTVL.

This sequence joins TRBV10-3 and TRBJ2-7; TRBD1 agrees at 8 bases. V trimming: 4 bases; J trimming: 3 bases; junction bases outside the gene matches: 8. CDR3 length: 15 amino acids. CDR1 and CDR2 (germline): ENHRY, SYGVKD. The CDR3 is CAISAGTGNLYEQYF. Here the CDR3 DNA reads TGTGCCATCAGTGCTGGGACAGGAAACCTCTACGAGCAGTACTTC.

J is TRBJ1-2 and V is TRBV27; TRBD1 agrees at 7 bases. The CDR3 covers 11 residues. Trimming at V came to 4 bases and at J to 8 bases, leaving 1 base not matched to a gene. Germline assignment: CDR1 MNHEY and CDR2 SMNVEV (reference sequence). The CDR3 DNA reads as TGTGCCAGCAGTTCAGGGGGAGGCTACACCTTC. This codes for CASSSGGGYTF.

The V gene is TRBV21-1, the J gene TRBJ1-5; the table names TRBD1, a call not compared with the DNA. TRBV21-1 is a pseudogene locus. The CDR3 extends over 15 amino acids. The CDR3: CADENNRQINQPQHF. The CDR3 DNA reads as TGTGCCGACGAGAACAATAGACAGATCAATCAGCCCCAGCATTTT.

V is TRBV5-1 and J is TRBJ1-4, with D perhaps TRBD1 (6 bases). V was pared by 2 bases and J by 8 bases, with 13 bases between. CDR1 and CDR2 from the germline V gene are SGHRS and YFSETQ. There are 14 residues in the CDR3. This CDR3 is CASSFSGVGEKLFF. The CDR3 DNA is TGCGCCAGCAGCTTTTCAGGGGTGGGGGAAAAACTGTTTTTT.

This chain connects TRBV6-4 to TRBJ1-2; 7 nucleotides agree with TRBD1. Germline-derived CDR1 and CDR2 are MRHNA and SNTAGT. This CDR3 has 14 residues. J gave up 4 bases and V 6 bases, and 8 bases lay outside the gene matches. In DNA form, the CDR3 reads TGTGCCAGCAGGAAGGGGGGACAGAGCTATGGCTACACCTTC. Protein: CASRKGGQSYGYTF.

The chain employs TRBV7-9 and TRBJ2-5, with a tentative D call TRBD1 (6 bases). The CDR3 length is 15 residues. Per germline, CDR1 SEHNR and CDR2 FQNEAQ (reference sequence). V lost 3 bases, J lost 5 bases, and 16 bases lay in between. The CDR3 DNA is TGTGCCAGCAGCTTTTCGGCTAATCAGGGGGAGACCCAGTACTTC. Amino acids: CASSFSANQGETQYF.

This chain links TRBV5-8 with TRBJ2-3; TRBD2 matches 7 bases. The ends lost 0 bases at V and 0 bases at J; junction bases unmatched: 4. This CDR3 is 16 amino acids long. Germline CDR1 is SGHTS and CDR2 is YDEGEE. The CDR3 reads CASSLAWGGSTDTQYF. The DNA of the CDR3 is TGTGCCAGCAGCTTGGCTTGGGGGGGAAGCACAGATACGCAGTATTTT.

This clone occurred once. Other DNA variants within this sample encode the same CDR3. CDR3 sequence (DNA): TGCGCCAGCTCCGGTACGGGGGGGCGGAGCACAGATACGCAGTATTTT. This encodes CASSGTGGRSTDTQYF. The V and J genes are TRBV23-1 and TRBJ2-3; 8 positions match TRBD2. TRBV23-1 is marked as an open reading frame, function uncertain. With 8 bases clipped from V and 0 bases from J, the junction kept 10 bases outside the gene matches. The CDR3 length is 16 residues.

This clone has just a few counts. The chain recombines TRBV6-1 with TRBJ2-4; 8 bases fit TRBD2. The CDR3 totals 16 residues. Trimming took 4 bases from V and 3 from J; bases not matched to a gene: 8. In germline, CDR1 is MNHNS, CDR2 SASEGT. The CDR3 is CASSVSGGPDKNIQYF. CDR3 sequence (DNA): TGTGCCAGCAGTGTTTCGGGAGGGCCCGACAAAAACATTCAGTACTTC.

The chain has TRBV6-5 and TRBJ1-1, with D possibly TRBD1 on 6 matching bases. With 7 bases removed from V and 10 bases from J, the gap between germline ends came to 16 bases. Germline V gives CDR1 MNHEY, CDR2 SVGAGI. The CDR3 has 12 residues. CDR3 region: CASIRGQSTAFF. CDR3 bases: TGTGCCAGCATACGAGGACAGTCTACAGCTTTCTTT.

CDR3 region: CATSRVSAGVYEQYF. CDR3 sequence (DNA): TGTGCCACCAGCAGAGTTTCCGCCGGGGTCTACGAGCAGTACTTC. The chain employs TRBV15 and TRBJ2-7; weak D call: TRBD2 (5 bases). Per the germline V gene, CDR1 is LNHNV and CDR2 is YYDKDF (reference sequence). This CDR3 comprises 15 residues. Trimming cost V 1 base and J 3 bases, with 13 bases left between them.

The chain recombines TRBV27 with TRBJ2-5; TRBD2 agrees at 7 bases. Losses at the gene ends were 2 bases for V and 2 bases for J; bases not matched to a gene: 5. Per germline, CDR1 MNHEY and CDR2 SMNVEV (reference sequence). CDR3 length equals 15 residues. The CDR3 protein is CASSLKGRAQETQYF. The CDR3 bases are TGTGCCAGCAGTTTAAAGGGGAGGGCTCAAGAGACCCAGTACTTC.

V usage is TRBV9 and J usage is TRBJ2-7; 7 nucleotides line up with TRBD1. The CDR3 sequence is 14 residues long. Germline CDR1 is SGDLS and CDR2 is YYNGEE. With V trimmed by 3 bases and J by 0 bases, 3 bases remained unmatched. CDR3 sequence: CASSGGQSSYEQYF. CDR3 DNA: TGTGCCAGCAGCGGGGGACAGAGCTCCTACGAGCAGTACTTC.

V and J are TRBV6-6 and TRBJ1-1; TRBD1 aligns across 10 bases. Germline V gives CDR1 MNHNY, CDR2 SVGAGI (reference sequence). Trimming took 4 bases from V and 5 from J; bases not matched to a gene: 4. The CDR3 totals 14 residues. As DNA, the CDR3 is TGTGCCAGCAGTTCCCTGGACAGGGGGACTGAAGCTTTCTTT. This encodes CASSSLDRGTEAFF.

This sequence joins TRBV28 and TRBJ1-2; 7 bases agree with TRBD1. The CDR3 sequence is 14 residues long. Germline loops: CDR1 MDHEN, CDR2 SYDVKM. The ends lost 4 bases at V and 4 bases at J; junction bases unmatched: 6. As DNA, the CDR3 is TGTGCCAGCAGTTATAGACAGGGTGCCTATGGCTACACCTTC. Its protein is CASSYRQGAYGYTF.